This T cell receptor (beta chain) was observed in a study of T-cell memory formation after mild COVID-19. Study-wide points: Contracting CD4+ clones were located mainly in CM and EM, and CD8+ clones in EMRA.

Trimming left V 0 bases short and J 1 base short, with 9 bases between. The CDR3 totals 15 residues. Germline loops: CDR1 SGHTA, CDR2 FQGNSA. TCRdb re-called the 5' RACE reads through MiXCR, storing one row per CDR3 protein. The sample lists roughly 280,000 distinct CDR3 sequences; 8% to 10% were seen once. This clonotype was seen many times. Its antigen is unknown. The receptor was derived from a young man who had mild COVID-19 (a few samples of this study predate the infection). Cell type and time point are not known. The chain links TRBV7-2 to TRBJ2-5; D is possibly TRBD1 (6 bases). The sample comprised PBMCs or a T cell subset sorted from them (not recorded which). CDR3 sequence reads: CASSLARGSQETQYF. DNA of the CDR3: TGTGCCAGCAGCTTAGCCAGGGGAAGCCAAGAGACCCAGTACTTC.